This TCR beta chain was sequenced in a study of T cell responses to AZD1222 COVID-19 vaccine. CDR3 length equals 13 residues. In germline, CDR1 is MGHDK, CDR2 SYGVNS. Trimming cost V 3 bases and J 3 bases, with 8 bases left between them. TCRdb's copy holds only in-frame clones and misses some; the assay was immunoSEQ multiplex PCR. Of 150,000 or so clones listed, approximately 90% are singletons. This TCR came from an adult in good health. Sequencing used peripheral blood, obtained on day 0 of AZD1222 vaccination. The chain employs TRBV25-1 and TRBJ2-5; the D is unclear. The CDR3 DNA reads TGTGCCAGCAGTGATGGTACCGAAGAGACCCAGTACTTC. Amino acids: CASSDGTEETQYF.